The present TCR beta chain was sequenced within a study of CD8 T cells in Susac syndrome. Germline trimming cut 1 base from V and 5 bases from J; bases unmatched to any gene: 9. The CDR3 runs 17 residues. CDR1 is SGHDT, CDR2 YYEEEE, per germline. This clonotype was observed a single time. Random hexamers were used to reverse transcribe an amount of about 0.5 to 1 ug RNA. TCRdb analysed the immunoSEQ multiplex PCR reads with MiXCR anew, one entry per CDR3 protein. Among about 280,000 distinct CDR3 sequences listed, 70% to 90% were seen once. This TCR was recovered from a human donor with multiple sclerosis. The V gene is TRBV5-6, the J gene TRBJ2-1, with 10 bases fitting TRBD2. What was sequenced was CD8+ T cells from PBMCs. In DNA, the CDR3 is TGTGCCAGCAGCTTGATTTCTAGCGGGAGTTTTAACAATGAGCAGTTCTTC. Translated, it gives CASSLISSGSFNNEQFF.